This TCR beta chain is from a study of graft-versus-host responses after intestinal transplantation (dated by TCRdb to 2020 to 2022). About the investigation overall: Recipients received multivisceral, liver-intestinal, or isolated intestinal transplants. Graft-versus-host and host-versus-graft alloreactive T cell clones were tracked in the graft, circulation and bone marrow after intestinal transplantation using bulk TCR-beta CDR3 sequencing. Alloreactive clones were identified by sequencing pre-transplant mixed lymphocyte reaction products and comparing these products with unstimulated pre-transplant donor and recipient T cells. All recipients received anti-thymocyte globulin induction followed by maintenance tacrolimus and steroids for three to four years. Instead of going to the commercial service, samples from a few later patients were sequenced in-house on an Illumina MiSeq and processed with MiXCR. A peak of at least 4% donor T cells among recipient peripheral blood mononuclear cells was the definition used for donor T cell macrochimerism. A cohort of 24 intestinal transplant recipients, including one retransplant, was enrolled, and a few patients lacking pretransplant specimens were excluded.

On this clone: Its recognized antigen is unknown. No base quality information exists; no much larger clone differs at one position.

The time point label here, explained by the study, means: cells obtained before transplantation from donor or recipient. CD3+CD4+ and CD3+CD8+ populations were FACS-sorted from unstimulated pre-transplant donor and recipient cells taken from spleen or lymph nodes. Via the germline V gene, CDR1 is MDHEN and CDR2 SYDVKM. From cysteine to phenylalanine, the CDR3 is 19 amino acids long. Kept here is only the CDR3 DNA, which spans 57 bases and is read in frame from base 1. A distance of 22 bases separates the germline ends of V and J, which lose 6 bases and 1 base respectively. Summary of the overall study and its limitations: GvH clones turned up in recipient bone marrow, with some appearing earlier in ileal mucosa or blood, a pattern consistent with an intestinal mucosal origin. Early after transplant, peak levels of circulating GvH clones were found to be associated with declines in HvG clones. In the allografts of patients with donor T cell macrochimerism, GvH to HvG T cell clonal ratios were high. The conclusions were limited by the relatively low number and heterogeneity of the intestinal transplant patients.

The library came from the immunoSEQ multiplex PCR assay. For most patients, genomic DNA was isolated with the Qiagen DNeasy Blood and Tissue Kit and sent frozen to Adaptive Biotechnologies for TCR sequencing. For most patients, high-throughput TCR-beta CDR3 sequencing of genomic DNA was performed by Adaptive Biotechnologies. In the original analysis: Adaptive's ImmunoSEQ software was the source of the TCR sequencing data for approximately 18 patients, while a few other patients were processed with MiXCR and VDJtools. To correct CD4 versus CD8 sorting errors, sequences present in both subsets at a frequency ratio below 5:1 were removed. CDR3 nucleotide sequences shared between donor and recipient were removed because the origin of such sequences could not be assigned. At least 2-fold expansion over unstimulated cells and a minimum CFSE-low frequency of 0.002% (template counts) or 0.001% (read counts) were required for clones to be classified as alloreactive. Clones detected in sequenced pre-transplant spleen, lymph node, or MLR CFSE-low populations of the donor or recipient were defined as mappable. The cumulative frequency of alloreactive clones was calculated as a percentage of all sequences, weighted by copy number. Entries here come from immuneACCESS through TCRdb and include only in-frame sequences with V and J called. Some clones fail to appear in such tables; in the studies checked, an unresolved V gene covers under half of the shortfall, and the cause of the remainder is unknown. V, J and clone size were drawn from that table, and D and trimming were deduced from the DNA. The sample yields some 64,000 clones; more than 85% were counted once. The ten largest clones represent about 1.8% of the sample.

The receptor chain draws on TRBV28 and TRBJ2-6; the D gene is perhaps TRBD1, from 5 matching bases. The source material was unstimulated CD8+ T cells sorted from spleen or lymph node cells, sampled before transplant. The origin of this receptor is a human donor who was the organ donor for an intestinal transplant. The DNA sequence is TGTGCCAGCAGCACACCCGTTTGGGGCATGTTGTCTGGGGCCAACGTCCTGACTTTC. Its translation is CASSTPVWGMLSGANVLTF.